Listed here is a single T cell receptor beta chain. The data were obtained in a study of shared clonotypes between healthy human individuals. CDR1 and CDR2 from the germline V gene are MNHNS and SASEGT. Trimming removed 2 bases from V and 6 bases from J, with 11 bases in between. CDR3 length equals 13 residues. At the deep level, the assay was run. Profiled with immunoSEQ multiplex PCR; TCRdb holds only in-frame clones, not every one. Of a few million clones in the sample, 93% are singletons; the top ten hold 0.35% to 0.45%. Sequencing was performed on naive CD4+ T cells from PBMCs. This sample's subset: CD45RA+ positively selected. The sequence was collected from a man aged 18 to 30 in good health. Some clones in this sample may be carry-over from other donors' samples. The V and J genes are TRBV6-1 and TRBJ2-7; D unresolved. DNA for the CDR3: TGTGCCAGCAGTGAAACCGGGTTTGGCGAGCAGTACTTC. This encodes CASSETGFGEQYF.